These T cell receptor beta chains were read from a single sample in a study of graft-versus-host responses after intestinal transplantation. Only in-frame clones appear in the TCRdb table, and some are missing; sequencing was by immunoSEQ multiplex PCR. This sample carries roughly 110,000 clones, approximately 93% of them seen once, and the ten largest clones take 1% to 1.5%. No antigen has been assigned to these receptors. The specimen was unstimulated CD8+ T cells sorted from spleen or lymph node cells, collected before transplant. Receptor source: a human donor who was the organ donor for an intestinal transplant. CDR3s include the opening cysteine and the closing phenylalanine or tryptophan. The order of the fields is D gene, J gene, V gene, CDR3 protein, CDR3 DNA. The D gene is left open where the match is weak.

d_gene: -
j_gene: TRBJ1-3
v_gene: TRBV12-2
CDR3aa: CASRFFGQTLVSGNTIYF
CDR3nt: TGTGCAAGTCGCTTTTTTGGACAGACATTAGTCTCTGGAAACACCATATATTTT

d_gene: TRBD1
j_gene: TRBJ2-7
v_gene: TRBV11-3
CDR3aa: CASSLVTGGEQYF
CDR3nt: TGTGCCAGCAGCTTAGTGACAGGGGGTGAGCAGTACTTC

d_gene: -
j_gene: TRBJ2-1
v_gene: TRBV5-5
CDR3aa: CASSFPTLWEAGSPDEQFF
CDR3nt: TGTGCCAGCAGCTTCCCCACTCTCTGGGAAGCGGGTTCCCCCGATGAGCAGTTCTTC

d_gene: TRBD1
j_gene: TRBJ1-1
v_gene: TRBV15
CDR3aa: CATSRDPTGREAFF
CDR3nt: TGTGCCACCAGCAGAGACCCGACAGGGAGGGAAGCTTTCTTT

d_gene: TRBD2
j_gene: TRBJ2-3
v_gene: TRBV7-3
CDR3aa: CASSLASGDTDTQYF
CDR3nt: TGTGCCAGCAGCTTAGCTAGCGGGGACACAGATACGCAGTATTTT

d_gene: -
j_gene: TRBJ1-1
v_gene: TRBV6-5
CDR3aa: CASSYGLLMNTEAFF
CDR3nt: TGTGCCAGCAGTTACGGGCTGCTCATGAACACTGAAGCTTTCTTT

d_gene: -
j_gene: TRBJ2-1
v_gene: TRBV11-1
CDR3aa: CASSSRDWPYGSYNEQFF
CDR3nt: TGTGCCAGCAGCAGCCGGGACTGGCCGTATGGTTCCTACAATGAGCAGTTCTTC

d_gene: TRBD2
j_gene: TRBJ2-7
v_gene: TRBV11-2
CDR3aa: CASSHDLAGVAYEQYF
CDR3nt: TGTGCCAGCAGCCACGATCTAGCGGGAGTCGCCTACGAGCAGTACTTC

d_gene: -
j_gene: TRBJ2-7
v_gene: TRBV11-2
CDR3aa: CASSLYRGAYEQYF
CDR3nt: TGTGCCAGCAGCTTATACCGGGGAGCCTACGAGCAGTACTTC

d_gene: TRBD1
j_gene: TRBJ2-5
v_gene: TRBV4-3
CDR3aa: CASSQGVIQGETQYF
CDR3nt: TGCGCCAGCAGCCAAGGAGTGATACAGGGGGAGACCCAGTACTTC